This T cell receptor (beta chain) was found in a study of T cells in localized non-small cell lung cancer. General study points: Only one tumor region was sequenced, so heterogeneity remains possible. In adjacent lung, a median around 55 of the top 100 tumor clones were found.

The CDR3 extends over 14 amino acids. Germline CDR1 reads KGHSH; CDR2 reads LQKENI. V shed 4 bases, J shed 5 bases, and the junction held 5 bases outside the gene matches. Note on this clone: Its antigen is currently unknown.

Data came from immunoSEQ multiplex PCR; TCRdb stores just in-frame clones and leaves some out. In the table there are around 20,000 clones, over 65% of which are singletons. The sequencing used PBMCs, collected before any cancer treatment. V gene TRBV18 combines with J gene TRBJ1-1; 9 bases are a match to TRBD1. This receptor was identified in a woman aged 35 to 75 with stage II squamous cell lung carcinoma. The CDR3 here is CASSLGQGNTEAFF. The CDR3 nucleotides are TGTGCCAGCTCACTAGGACAGGGGAATACTGAAGCTTTCTTT.